Following are 25 T cell receptor beta chains from one sample sequenced in a study of shared clonotypes between healthy human individuals. Here immunoSEQ multiplex PCR was the method, and the copy in TCRdb shows in-frame clones only, minus some. The table has roughly 1,500,000 clones, 95% to 99% seen once. Sequences were obtained from naive CD4+ T cells sorted from blood. Specified subset: CD45RA+ positively selected. All receptors derive from a man between 25 and 39 years old in good health.

V and J are TRBV28 and TRBJ2-1; D is ambiguous. The germline V gene has CDR1 MDHEN and CDR2 SYDVKM. CDR3 length: 14 residues. Trimming shortened V by 3 bases and J by 9 bases, and 15 bases separated the two germline ends. The CDR3 sequence is CASSFSVVYGEQFF. CDR3 nucleotides: TGTGCCAGCAGTTTCTCAGTGGTCTACGGTGAGCAGTTCTTC.

The chain links TRBV4-3 to TRBJ2-5; 15 nucleotides agree with TRBD2. This CDR3 spans 16 amino acids. Trimming removed 7 bases from V and 5 bases from J; junction bases left unmatched: 8. CDR1 is LGHNA and CDR2 is YSLEER in the germline V gene. Written as DNA, the CDR3 is TGCGCCAGCAACCACGGGACTAGCGGGAGGAGGGAGACCCAGTACTTC. This gives the protein CASNHGTSGRRETQYF.

This chain connects TRBV28 to TRBJ2-1; 10 nucleotides align to TRBD2. CDR3 length: 16 amino acids. Germline V gene lookup returns CDR1 MDHEN and CDR2 SYDVKM. J lost 4 bases, V lost 8 bases, and 11 bases had no gene match. The CDR3 bases are TGTGCCAGCTTCCAGCCTAGCGGGAGTACTTACAATGAGCAGTTCTTC. Protein: CASFQPSGSTYNEQFF.

The rearrangement links TRBV5-1 to TRBJ2-5, with D hard to call. Per the germline V gene, CDR1 is SGHRS and CDR2 is YFSETQ. Trimming took off 2 bases at V and 2 bases at J, with 7 bases between the two ends. This CDR3 has 13 amino acids. The CDR3 loop is CASSFEVQETQYF. The CDR3 DNA reads as TGCGCCAGCAGCTTTGAAGTTCAAGAGACCCAGTACTTC.

The CDR3 sequence: CASSHGTGKLARGTEAFF. The CDR3 nucleotides are TGTGCCAGCAGCCACGGGACAGGGAAATTAGCGCGGGGCACTGAAGCTTTCTTT. This chain uses TRBV11-2 with TRBJ1-1; 9 positions agree with TRBD1. Germline values: CDR1 SGHAT, CDR2 FQNNGV. The CDR3 covers 18 residues. The trim removed 5 bases at V and 4 bases at J, leaving 17 bases unmatched.

This chain uses TRBV7-2 with TRBJ2-1, with unresolved D. Per germline, CDR1 SGHTA and CDR2 FQGNSA. Trimming left V 4 bases short and J 5 bases short, with 18 bases between. CDR3 length equals 16 residues. The CDR3 nucleotides read TGTGCCAGCAGCTCCTCTGCCGGTCTGATCCACAATGAGCAGTTCTTC. This codes for CASSSSAGLIHNEQFF.

This chain links TRBV4-1 with TRBJ1-4, with a possible D match to TRBD1 (6 bases). The CDR3 is 15 residues long. Germline CDR1 is MGHRA and CDR2 is YSYEKL. The V end lost 3 bases, the J end lost 0 bases, and 8 bases lay between the germline ends. Written as DNA, the CDR3 is TGCGCCAGCAGCCAGACAGGAACAACTAATGAAAAACTGTTTTTT. It encodes CASSQTGTTNEKLFF.

A single count supports this clone. V is TRBV5-1 and J is TRBJ2-5; no clear D. Germline V gives CDR1 SGHRS, CDR2 YFSETQ. V was pared by 0 bases and J by 3 bases, with 9 bases between. This CDR3 is 14 amino acids long. CDR3 coding DNA: TGCGCCAGCAGCTTGGCTCCCTTGAAAGAGACCCAGTACTTC. Translating gives CASSLAPLKETQYF.

This chain joins TRBV2 and TRBJ1-5; D unclear. The germline gives CDR1 SNHLY, CDR2 FYNNEI. The CDR3 totals 13 residues. The V end was cut by 11 bases, the J end by 7 bases, with 18 bases between. CDR3 nucleotide sequence: TGTGCCGCCAGCCGGTCCGGGAACCAGCCCCAGCATTTT. This translates into CAASRSGNQPQHF. The variable domain in full, with the rest retrieved from reference TRBV2 and TRBJ1-5, is EPEVTQTPSHQVTQMGQEVILRCVPISNHLYFYWYRQILGQKVEFLVSFYNNEISEKSEIFDDQFSVERPDGSNFTLKIRSTKLEDSAMYFCAASRSGNQPQHFGDGTRLSIL.

In this sample, this clone turned up once. The chain carries TRBV5-1 and TRBJ2-7; tentatively, D is TRBD2 (5 bases). Germline-derived CDR1 and CDR2 are SGHRS and YFSETQ. This CDR3 has 14 amino acids. Trimming pared 4 bases from V and 2 bases from J, leaving 13 bases between. CDR3: CASSVGGPPYEQYF. CDR3 DNA: TGCGCCAGCAGCGTCGGAGGCCCACCCTACGAGCAGTACTTC.

The J gene is TRBJ2-7, the V gene TRBV7-2, with 9 nucleotides matching TRBD1. V shed 4 bases, J shed 2 bases, and the junction held 9 bases outside the gene matches. In germline, CDR1 is SGHTA, CDR2 FQGNSA. The CDR3 has 16 residues. Here the CDR3 reads CASSSAGQGLAYEQYF. DNA of the CDR3: TGTGCCAGCAGCTCCGCAGGACAGGGGCTAGCCTACGAGCAGTACTTC. Full variable domain (rest looked up from reference TRBV7-2 and TRBJ2-7): GAGVSQSPSNKVTEKGKDVELRCDPISGHTALYWYRQSLGQGLEFLIYFQGNSAPDKSGLPSDRFSAERTGGSVSTLTIQRTQQEDSAVYLCASSSAGQGLAYEQYFGPGTRLTVT.

The J gene is TRBJ2-2, the V gene TRBV11-2; 10 bases match TRBD1. CDR1 and CDR2 from the germline V gene are SGHAT and FQNNGV. Trimming took 5 bases from V and 4 from J; bases not matched to a gene: 13. The CDR3 has 18 residues. The CDR3 protein is CASSDQIPRTGGTGELFF. The CDR3, as DNA: TGTGCCAGCAGCGATCAGATACCCCGGACAGGGGGCACCGGGGAGCTGTTTTTT. The full variable domain, in which reference TRBV11-2 and TRBJ2-2 provide the parts outside the CDR3, is EAGVAQSPRYKIIEKRQSVAFWCNPISGHATLYWYQQILGQGPKLLIQFQNNGVVDDSQLPKDRFSAERLKGVDSTLKIQPAKLEDSAVYLCASSDQIPRTGGTGELFFGEGSRLTVL.

The chain carries TRBV9 and TRBJ2-1; TRBD1 matches at 8 bases. Unmatched junction bases numbered 9, after V lost 1 base and J lost 0 bases. The CDR3 runs to 18 residues. Germline V gene sequence: CDR1 SGDLS, CDR2 YYNGEE. CDR3 loop: CASSVLPGGPSSYNEQFF. In nucleotides, the CDR3 is TGTGCCAGCAGCGTACTCCCAGGGGGCCCCAGCTCCTACAATGAGCAGTTCTTC.

V usage is TRBV19 and J usage is TRBJ1-5; perhaps TRBD1 as D (6 bases). CDR1 is LNHDA and CDR2 is SQIVND in the germline V gene (reference sequence). The CDR3 has 16 amino acids. V was shortened by 1 base and J by 6 bases, with 16 bases between the two germline ends. The CDR3: CASSIAHPGGFQPQHF. CDR3 sequence (DNA): TGTGCCAGTAGTATAGCCCATCCCGGGGGCTTTCAGCCCCAGCATTTT.

The table lists this clone with a count of one. Distinct nucleotide sequences in the sample also encode this CDR3. The V call is TRBV5-4, the J call TRBJ2-5; TRBD2 matches 7 bases. Germline V lookup: CDR1 SGHNT, CDR2 YYREEE (reference sequence). Trimming removed 0 bases from V and 4 bases from J; junction bases left unmatched: 6. This CDR3 spans 15 amino acids. CDR3 sequence (DNA): TGTGCCAGCAGCTTGGCCCCAGGGAGGGGAGAGACCCAGTACTTC. This codes for CASSLAPGRGETQYF.

The chain employs TRBV19 and TRBJ2-5; TRBD1 matches 7 bases. There are 10 residues in the CDR3. Germline loops: CDR1 LNHDA, CDR2 SQIVND (reference sequence). Germline trimming cut 8 bases from V and 10 bases from J; bases unmatched to any gene: 4. CDR3 protein: CASGRDSQYF. In nucleotides, the CDR3 is TGTGCCAGTGGCCGGGACAGCCAGTACTTC.

This clone appeared once. The chain carries TRBV4-1 and TRBJ1-2, with a weak D call TRBD1 (5 bases). The CDR3 runs 16 residues. Trimming shortened V by 0 bases and J by 3 bases, and 14 bases separated the two germline ends. Germline assignment: CDR1 MGHRA and CDR2 YSYEKL. CDR3 nucleotide sequence: TGCGCCAGCAGCCAAGATAGGGGCCGACGAGACTATGGCTACACCTTC. Its translation is CASSQDRGRRDYGYTF.

This clone has just a few counts. This sequence joins TRBV10-1 and TRBJ2-5; D unresolved. Deletions cut 11 bases from V and 4 bases from J, with 5 bases between. Germline CDR1 is WNHNN and CDR2 is SYGVQD (reference sequence). The CDR3 runs 9 residues. The CDR3 nucleotides are TGCGCCGAGGCAGAGACCCAGTACTTC. This translates into CAEAETQYF.

V and J are TRBV27 and TRBJ2-4; 7 bases are a match to TRBD1. The CDR3 length is 14 residues. The V and J ends lost 6 bases and 6 bases, in that order; junction bases with no gene match: 8. Looked up from germline, CDR1 is MNHEY and CDR2 is SMNVEV (reference sequence). CDR3 sequence reads: CASSAGTAVNIQYF. CDR3 nucleotides: TGTGCCAGCAGCGCCGGGACAGCAGTAAACATTCAGTACTTC.

The V and J genes are TRBV19 and TRBJ2-6; no clear D gene. The CDR3 covers 16 residues. The ends were cut back, 2 bases at V and 4 bases at J, with 12 bases in the middle. In germline, CDR1 is LNHDA, CDR2 SQIVND (reference sequence). In DNA, the CDR3 is TGTGCCAGTAGTATAATCATCGCGCAAGGGGCCAACGTCCTGACTTTC. The encoded protein is CASSIIIAQGANVLTF.

The CDR3 nucleotides are TGCAGCGTTGAAGAGGGACTAGCGCTCTCCTACAATGAGCAGTTCTTC. The encoded protein is CSVEEGLALSYNEQFF. The chain joins TRBV29-1 to TRBJ2-1, with TRBD2 matching 10 bases. Germline V gene sequence: CDR1 SQVTM, CDR2 ANQGSEA. The CDR3 is made up of 16 amino acids. J gave up 0 bases and V 0 bases, and 2 bases lay outside the gene matches.

The chain is built from TRBV5-1 and TRBJ1-5, with D maybe TRBD1 (5 bases). The CDR3 contains 13 residues. V lost 2 bases and J lost 5, with 8 bases in between. Looked up from germline, CDR1 is SGHRS and CDR2 is YFSETQ. The DNA of the CDR3 is TGCGCCAGCAGCTTTGACAGCCATCAGCCCCAGCATTTT. Encoded protein: CASSFDSHQPQHF.

Note on this clone: Other nucleotide sequences from this sample produce the same CDR3. This rearrangement joins TRBV6-5 to TRBJ1-1; D is unclear. The CDR3 has 14 residues. Germline assignment: CDR1 MNHEY and CDR2 SVGAGI. The germline V and J ends were trimmed by 0 bases and 0 bases, with 5 bases remaining between them. This CDR3 is CASSYSRLNTEAFF. The CDR3 DNA reads as TGTGCCAGCAGTTACTCCCGTCTGAACACTGAAGCTTTCTTT.

The CDR3 bases are TGTGCCAGCAGCGCCTACGGGACTAGCGGCTACGAGCAGTACTTC. Its translation: CASSAYGTSGYEQYF. The chain uses TRBV4-2 and TRBJ2-7, with 11 positions matching TRBD2. Per germline, CDR1 LGHNA and CDR2 YNFKEQ. The ends lost 5 bases at V and 3 bases at J; junction bases unmatched: 6. This CDR3 is built from 15 residues.

On this clone: The sample carries other DNA sequences with the same CDR3. The rearrangement uses TRBV11-3 and TRBJ2-7; the match to TRBD1 covers 7 bases. The CDR3 contains 13 residues. Trimming took 5 bases from V and 2 from J; bases not matched to a gene: 3. CDR1 is SGHNT, CDR2 YENEEA, per germline. CDR3 in amino acids: CASSPGTAYEQYF. The CDR3 DNA is TGTGCCAGCAGCCCCGGGACAGCCTACGAGCAGTACTTC. The full variable domain, with the rest looked up from reference TRBV11-3 and TRBJ2-7, is EAGVVQSPRYKIIEKKQPVAFWCNPISGHNTLYWYLQNLGQGPELLIRYENEEAVDDSQLPKDRFSAERLKGVDSTLKIQPAELGDSAVYLCASSPGTAYEQYFGPGTRLTVT.